These T cell receptor beta chains were read from a single sample in a study of CD8 T cells in Susac syndrome. A single record per CDR3 protein comes from TCRdb applying MiXCR to the immunoSEQ multiplex PCR reads. This sample has 150,000 to 190,000 distinct CDR3 sequences, with 85% to 95% found just once. The specimen was CD4+ T cells from PBMCs. These receptors were collected from a human donor with Susac syndrome. CDR3s include the opening cysteine and the closing phenylalanine or tryptophan. The order of the fields is D gene, J gene, clone size, V gene, CDR3 protein, CDR3 DNA. D genes are given only for firm matches. For some rows the clone size is stated as once, few or many, or as a class when expanded; others skip it.

D: -; J: TRBJ2-3; size: few; V: TRBV3-1; CDR3: CASSRVGDTQYF; DNA: TGTGCCAGCAGCCGAGTTGGAGATACGCAGTATTTT
D: -; J: TRBJ2-5; size: -; V: TRBV14; CDR3: CASSQDYVLQTQYF; DNA: TGTGCCAGCAGCCAAGATTATGTCCTTCAGACCCAGTACTTC
D: -; J: TRBJ2-5; size: -; V: TRBV12-5; CDR3: CASAPSRNKWDF; DNA: TGTGCTAGTGCCCCGAGCCGAAATAAGTGGGACTTC
D: -; J: TRBJ1-3; size: -; V: TRBV6-5; CDR3: CASTSGTAGNTIYF; DNA: TGTGCCAGCACCTCCGGGACCGCCGGGAACACCATATATTTT
D: -; J: TRBJ2-5; size: -; V: TRBV2; CDR3: CASSTRPAQETQYF; DNA: TGTGCCAGCAGCACCCGCCCAGCGCAAGAGACCCAGTACTTC
D: TRBD1; J: TRBJ2-5; size: once; V: TRBV12-3/TRBV12-4; CDR3: CASRMTGWETQYF; DNA: TGTGCCAGCAGAATGACAGGGTGGGAGACCCAGTACTTC
D: TRBD1; J: TRBJ1-6; size: -; V: TRBV20-1; CDR3: CSAPTGGVDSPLHF; DNA: TGCAGTGCCCCGACAGGGGGCGTAGATTCACCCCTCCACTTT
D: TRBD1; J: TRBJ2-7; size: -; V: TRBV6-5; CDR3: CASSPGTGEVEQYF; DNA: TGTGCCAGCAGTCCCGGGACAGGGGAGGTCGAGCAGTACTTC
D: -; J: TRBJ2-1; size: -; V: TRBV14; CDR3: CASSQNGGTRGFF; DNA: TGTGCCAGCAGCCAAAACGGCGGCACCCGAGGGTTCTTC
D: -; J: TRBJ2-7; size: -; V: TRBV25-1; CDR3: CASSGRAVDYEQYF; DNA: TGTGCCAGCAGTGGCAGGGCAGTTGACTACGAGCAGTACTTC
D: -; J: TRBJ2-4; size: -; V: TRBV18; CDR3: CASSSQGTKNIQYF; DNA: TGTGCCAGCTCATCCCAGGGCACCAAAAACATTCAGTACTTC
D: TRBD2; J: TRBJ2-1; size: -; V: TRBV20-1; CDR3: CSGVSGGAYNEQFF; DNA: TGCAGTGGCGTGAGCGGGGGGGCGTACAATGAGCAGTTCTTC
D: -; J: TRBJ2-1; size: -; V: TRBV7-7; CDR3: CASSPRAANEQFF; DNA: TGTGCCAGCAGCCCCCGTGCGGCAAATGAGCAGTTCTTC
D: -; J: TRBJ2-5; size: -; V: TRBV6-4; CDR3: CASSGETQYF; DNA: TGTGCCAGCAGTGGAGAGACCCAGTACTTC
D: -; J: TRBJ2-7; size: -; V: TRBV9; CDR3: CASSVAVSSYEQYF; DNA: TGTGCCAGCAGCGTAGCAGTCAGCTCCTACGAGCAGTACTTC
D: -; J: TRBJ1-6; size: -; V: TRBV18; CDR3: CASSPAGKASPLHF; DNA: TGTGCCAGCTCACCAGCAGGGAAGGCTTCACCCCTCCACTTT
D: -; J: TRBJ2-7; size: -; V: TRBV20-1; CDR3: CSAALVTPKGAEQYF; DNA: TGCAGTGCCGCCCTTGTGACACCGAAAGGGGCCGAGCAGTACTTC
D: TRBD1; J: TRBJ2-3; size: -; V: TRBV7-2; CDR3: CASSYRGDTQYF; DNA: TGTGCCAGCAGCTACAGGGGAGATACGCAGTATTTT
D: -; J: TRBJ1-2; size: -; V: TRBV9; CDR3: CASSPQLTDGYTF; DNA: TGTGCCAGCAGCCCCCAACTGACAGATGGCTACACCTTC
D: -; J: TRBJ1-6; size: -; V: TRBV25-1; CDR3: CASRSGPPLHF; DNA: TGTGCCAGCAGATCCGGTCCACCCCTCCACTTT
D: -; J: TRBJ2-3; size: -; V: TRBV20-1; CDR3: CSAWGTDTQYF; DNA: TGCAGTGCTTGGGGCACAGATACGCAGTATTTT
D: TRBD2; J: TRBJ2-1; size: -; V: TRBV20-1; CDR3: CSARIPGLAGSEQFF; DNA: TGCAGTGCTAGGATACCGGGACTAGCGGGGAGTGAGCAGTTCTTC
D: -; J: TRBJ1-1; size: -; V: TRBV18; CDR3: CASSTQQGPGTEAFF; DNA: TGTGCCAGCTCAACACAACAGGGCCCGGGCACTGAAGCTTTCTTT
D: TRBD1; J: TRBJ1-6; size: -; V: TRBV5-1; CDR3: CASSPGTVYNSPLHF; DNA: TGCGCCAGCAGCCCCGGGACAGTCTATAATTCACCCCTCCACTTT
D: -; J: TRBJ2-3; size: -; V: TRBV5-4; CDR3: CASGTSSPADTQYF; DNA: TGTGCCAGCGGAACTAGCAGCCCCGCAGATACGCAGTATTTT
D: -; J: TRBJ1-1; size: -; V: TRBV20-1; CDR3: CSASREQWTEAFF; DNA: TGCAGTGCTAGTCGGGAACAGTGGACTGAAGCTTTCTTT
D: TRBD2; J: TRBJ2-2; size: -; V: TRBV20-1; CDR3: CSASREVNGELFF; DNA: TGCAGTGCTAGTCGGGAGGTCAACGGGGAGCTGTTTTTT
D: -; J: TRBJ2-3; size: -; V: TRBV7-9; CDR3: CASSLAVASDTQYF; DNA: TGTGCCAGCAGCTTAGCCGTCGCATCAGATACGCAGTATTTT
D: -; J: TRBJ2-2; size: -; V: TRBV29-1; CDR3: CSVVVGGTTNTGELFF; DNA: TGCAGCGTTGTTGTGGGAGGGACAACGAACACCGGGGAGCTGTTTTTT
D: -; J: TRBJ2-7; size: once; V: TRBV7-9; CDR3: CASSLAGLSGEQYF; DNA: TGTGCCAGCAGCTTAGCCGGACTGAGTGGGGAGCAGTACTTC
D: -; J: TRBJ1-2; size: once; V: TRBV29-1; CDR3: CSVGEAGYTF; DNA: TGCAGCGTTGGCGAGGCGGGCTACACCTTC
D: -; J: TRBJ2-2; size: -; V: TRBV29-1; CDR3: CSVAGQNTGELFF; DNA: TGCAGCGTTGCGGGACAGAACACCGGGGAGCTGTTTTTT
D: TRBD1; J: TRBJ2-2; size: -; V: TRBV2; CDR3: CASSELDRVGAGELFF; DNA: TGTGCCAGCAGTGAACTGGACAGGGTGGGAGCCGGGGAGCTGTTTTTT
D: TRBD1; J: TRBJ2-7; size: -; V: TRBV6-5; CDR3: CASSSVLTGTVYEQYF; DNA: TGTGCCAGCAGTTCCGTCCTGACAGGGACGGTTTACGAGCAGTACTTC
D: -; J: TRBJ1-5; size: -; V: TRBV20-1; CDR3: CSARDQVPPQPQHF; DNA: TGCAGTGCTAGAGATCAGGTGCCCCCTCAGCCCCAGCATTTT
D: -; J: TRBJ1-4; size: -; V: TRBV6-5; CDR3: CASRDRANEKLFF; DNA: TGTGCCAGCCGAGATCGGGCTAATGAAAAACTGTTTTTT
D: TRBD2; J: TRBJ2-3; size: -; V: TRBV12-3/TRBV12-4; CDR3: CASSLGAGGTRYTDTQYF; DNA: TGTGCCAGCAGTTTAGGCGCGGGGGGAACCCGATACACAGATACGCAGTATTTT
D: -; J: TRBJ2-3; size: -; V: TRBV29-1; CDR3: CSVPVGDTQYF; DNA: TGCAGCGTACCAGTCGGGGATACGCAGTATTTT
D: -; J: TRBJ2-4; size: -; V: TRBV4-1; CDR3: CASSQQALNIQYF; DNA: TGCGCCAGCAGCCAACAAGCCTTAAACATTCAGTACTTC
D: -; J: TRBJ2-1; size: -; V: TRBV14; CDR3: CASSHLPGEGGSYNEQFF; DNA: TGTGCCAGCAGCCACCTCCCCGGAGAGGGGGGCTCCTACAATGAGCAGTTCTTC
D: -; J: TRBJ2-1; size: -; V: TRBV2; CDR3: CASRDRRNNEQFF; DNA: TGTGCCAGCAGGGATCGACGGAACAATGAGCAGTTCTTC
D: TRBD1; J: TRBJ2-5; size: -; V: TRBV20-1; CDR3: CSARDWATGQGEETQYF; DNA: TGCAGTGCTAGAGATTGGGCGACGGGGCAGGGGGAAGAGACCCAGTACTTC
D: TRBD1; J: TRBJ1-6; size: -; V: TRBV20-1; CDR3: CSASTTGGNSPLHF; DNA: TGCAGTGCTAGTACGACAGGGGGTAATTCACCCCTCCACTTT
D: -; J: TRBJ2-3; size: -; V: TRBV24-1; CDR3: CATSDPSTDTQYF; DNA: TGTGCCACCTCGGATCCGAGCACAGATACGCAGTATTTT
D: -; J: TRBJ2-1; size: -; V: TRBV3-1; CDR3: CASSTSGLLYNEQFF; DNA: TGTGCCAGCAGCACATCGGGACTCCTATACAATGAGCAGTTCTTC
D: -; J: TRBJ2-3; size: -; V: TRBV2; CDR3: CASSSSGFSTDTQYF; DNA: TGTGCCAGCAGTTCCAGCGGGTTTTCTACAGATACGCAGTATTTT
D: -; J: TRBJ2-1; size: -; V: TRBV12-3/TRBV12-4; CDR3: CASRGYWGYNEQFF; DNA: TGTGCCAGCAGGGGGTACTGGGGCTACAATGAGCAGTTCTTC
D: TRBD1; J: TRBJ2-7; size: -; V: TRBV9; CDR3: CASGRQGGGYEQYF; DNA: TGTGCCAGCGGAAGACAGGGCGGTGGCTACGAGCAGTACTTC
D: TRBD1; J: TRBJ2-7; size: -; V: TRBV12-3/TRBV12-4; CDR3: CASTPVTGFGEQYF; DNA: TGTGCCAGCACTCCCGTGACAGGGTTTGGCGAGCAGTACTTC
D: -; J: TRBJ1-4; size: -; V: TRBV12-3/TRBV12-4; CDR3: CASSPGPEEKLFF; DNA: TGTGCCAGCAGTCCAGGGCCCGAGGAAAAACTGTTTTTT
D: TRBD1; J: TRBJ1-6; size: -; V: TRBV6-2/TRBV6-3; CDR3: CASSKPGGGSPLHF; DNA: TGTGCCAGCAGCAAACCAGGGGGCGGTTCACCCCTCCACTTT
D: TRBD1; J: TRBJ2-5; size: -; V: TRBV20-1; CDR3: CSASMGRGLVQETQYF; DNA: TGCAGTGCTAGCATGGGAAGGGGGCTGGTGCAAGAGACCCAGTACTTC
D: -; J: TRBJ1-1; size: -; V: TRBV7-9; CDR3: CASSLDRFTEAFF; DNA: TGTGCCAGCAGCTTAGATCGGTTCACTGAAGCTTTCTTT
D: TRBD2; J: TRBJ2-4; size: -; V: TRBV6-1; CDR3: CASSPRTSGVKAKNIQYF; DNA: TGTGCCAGCAGCCCTAGGACTAGCGGGGTCAAAGCCAAAAACATTCAGTACTTC
D: TRBD2; J: TRBJ2-7; size: -; V: TRBV20-1; CDR3: CSAIPLKAGITYEQYF; DNA: TGCAGTGCTATCCCCCTTAAAGCGGGGATCACCTACGAGCAGTACTTC
D: TRBD1; J: TRBJ2-7; size: -; V: TRBV5-1; CDR3: CASSPSLDRGHEQYF; DNA: TGCGCCAGCAGCCCAAGTCTCGACAGGGGCCACGAGCAGTACTTC
D: TRBD2; J: TRBJ2-1; size: -; V: TRBV12-3/TRBV12-4; CDR3: CASSFHAASGYNEQFF; DNA: TGTGCCAGCAGTTTTCATGCGGCTAGCGGCTACAATGAGCAGTTCTTC